Shown below are 22 T cell receptor beta chains from a single sample sequenced in a study of T cells in Graves' hyperthyroidism and ophthalmopathy. Amplification of TCR beta CDR3 regions used RNA as the template. First-round RT-PCR with HTBI primers amplified the TCR CDR3 region. TCRdb independently ran MiXCR on the multiplex PCR reads; one entry per CDR3 protein. The repertoire consists of approximately 48,000 distinct CDR3 sequences, with about 52% occurring once and the leading ten covering around 32%. What was sequenced was peripheral blood or thyroid tissue (not recorded which). The receptors were gathered from a woman aged 45-59 years with Graves' hyperthyroidism.

Comments on this clonotype: Germline and junction disagree at one end, which may indicate a read error. The chain joins TRBV20-1 to TRBJ2-6; D is ambiguous. Germline loops: CDR1 DFQATT, CDR2 SNEGSKA (reference sequence). The CDR3 sequence is 12 residues long. The CDR3: CSARVRANVPTF. CDR3 nucleotides: TGCAGTGCCAGAGTCCGGGCCAACGTCCCGACTTTC.

This clonotype was observed at least ten times. This chain joins TRBV27 and TRBJ1-5; D is uncertain. The CDR3 has 13 amino acids. With 4 bases removed from V and 7 bases from J, the gap between germline ends came to 11 bases. Germline loops: CDR1 MNHEY, CDR2 SMNVEV (reference sequence). This CDR3 reads CASSWRHRQPQHF. The CDR3 DNA is TGTGCCAGCAGTTGGAGGCACCGCCAGCCCCAGCATTTT.

This clonotype was seen repeatedly, ten times or more. The rearrangement links TRBV5-1 to TRBJ1-6; 8 bases align to TRBD1. Trimming cost V 4 bases and J 5 bases; bases outside gene matches: 8. Germline CDR1 and CDR2: SGHRS and YFSETQ. This CDR3 is built from 16 residues. CDR3 protein: CASSLTPGQDNSPLHF. DNA for the CDR3: TGCGCCAGCAGCCTGACCCCGGGACAGGATAATTCACCCCTCCACTTT. Drawing the rest from reference TRBV5-1 and TRBJ1-6, the complete variable domain is KAGVTQTPRYLIKTRGQQVTLSCSPISGHRSVSWYQQTPGQGLQFLFEYFSETQRNKGNFPGRFSGRQFSNSRSEMNVSTLELGDSALYLCASSLTPGQDNSPLHFGNGTRLTVT.

This clonotype was seen just once. J is TRBJ2-7 and V is TRBV20-1; no definite D call. Germline loops: CDR1 DFQATT, CDR2 SNEGSKA (reference sequence). V was clipped by 3 bases and J by 2 bases, with 8 bases between them. The CDR3 is made up of 12 amino acids. CDR3 sequence (DNA): TGCAGTGCTAGCCCGGACCCCTACGAGCAGTACTTC. Protein sequence: CSASPDPYEQYF.

V gene TRBV10-3 combines with J gene TRBJ1-1; D gene unclear. The germline V gene has CDR1 ENHRY and CDR2 SYGVKD. The CDR3 has 15 residues. Trimming pared 1 base from V and 3 bases from J, leaving 12 bases between. DNA for the CDR3: TGTGCCATCAGTGAGTGGGAGAAAGGATACACTGAAGCTTTCTTT. Translating it yields CAISEWEKGYTEAFF.

The chain carries TRBV5-1 and TRBJ1-1; 9 bases are shared with TRBD1. This CDR3 has 16 residues. V trimming: 4 bases; J trimming: 1 base; junction bases outside the gene matches: 8. Germline CDR1 SGHRS, CDR2 YFSETQ. The CDR3 nucleotides read TGCGCCAGCAGCAGGGGACAGGGCGTGGGGAACACTGAAGCTTTCTTT. Residues: CASSRGQGVGNTEAFF.

This clonotype was counted at least ten times. V gene TRBV28 combines with J gene TRBJ1-4; D gene unclear. From germline, CDR1 is MDHEN and CDR2 SYDVKM. Trimming took 5 bases from V and 4 from J, leaving 14 bases between them. This CDR3 has 15 residues. The CDR3 region is CASSTPERDNEKLFF. The CDR3 DNA sequence: TGTGCCAGCAGTACCCCCGAGAGGGATAATGAAAAACTGTTTTTT.

The sample holds many counts of this clonotype. The chain joins TRBV12-3 or TRBV12-4 to TRBJ2-2, with D unclear. Trimming stripped 5 bases from V and 0 bases from J, with 7 bases between. This CDR3 comprises 14 residues. CDR3 sequence reads: CASSSNANTGELFF. Here the CDR3 DNA reads TGTGCCAGCAGTAGTAACGCGAACACCGGGGAGCTGTTTTTT.

This clonotype was picked up many times. CDR3 DNA sequence: TGCAGTGCTAGAGAGTCGGCAGGCAAAGAGACCCAGTACTTC. Translation: CSARESAGKETQYF. V and J are TRBV20-1 and TRBJ2-5; no clear D. V was pared by 0 bases and J by 3 bases, with 11 bases between. The CDR3 is 14 residues long. The V gene's germline CDR1 is DFQATT and CDR2 SNEGSKA (reference sequence).

The rearrangement joins TRBV7-6 to TRBJ1-2; 9 bases line up with TRBD1. In germline, CDR1 is SGHVS, CDR2 FNYEAQ. V lost 5 bases to trimming and J lost 10 bases; unmatched junction nucleotides: 11. CDR3 length: 14 residues. The DNA for the CDR3 is TGTGCCAGCAGCCGGACAGGGGAGGGCGGCTACTACACCTTC. It translates to CASSRTGEGGYYTF.

This clonotype was detected ten times or more. This rearrangement joins TRBV4-2 to TRBJ1-1; D gene ambiguous. Germline V gene lookup returns CDR1 LGHNA and CDR2 YNFKEQ. The CDR3 sequence is 14 residues long. V lost 0 bases and J 9 bases, leaving 14 bases between the germline ends. CDR3 nucleotides: TGTGCCAGCAGCCAAGAGACCTTAGGGAAAAAAGCTTTCTTT. It specifies CASSQETLGKKAFF.

The chain employs TRBV6-6 and TRBJ1-5; the D gene is possibly TRBD1 (6 bases). The CDR3 contains 14 residues. V was shortened by 5 bases and J by 2 bases, with 10 bases between the two germline ends. Germline CDR1 reads MNHNY; CDR2 reads SVGAGI (reference sequence). The CDR3 is CASSRDIRNQPQHF. Written as DNA, the CDR3 is TGTGCCAGCAGTCGGGACATTCGCAATCAGCCCCAGCATTTT.

The sample holds many counts of this clonotype. The rearrangement uses TRBV5-6 and TRBJ2-7, with D maybe TRBD1 (6 bases). V lost 0 bases, J lost 5 bases, and 12 bases lay in between. The germline V gene encodes CDR1 SGHDT and CDR2 YYEEEE. This CDR3 has 14 residues. The CDR3: CASSLGTGLDEQYF. The CDR3 bases are TGTGCCAGCAGCTTGGGAACAGGGTTGGACGAGCAGTACTTC.

In this sample, this clonotype turned up many times. This rearrangement joins TRBV12-3 or TRBV12-4 to TRBJ1-2, with no clear D. The CDR3 is 14 amino acids. V was trimmed by 7 bases and J by 0 bases, leaving 12 bases between them. The CDR3 is CASIGQPSNYGYTF. DNA for the CDR3: TGTGCCAGCATCGGTCAACCGTCTAACTATGGCTACACCTTC.

This clonotype was observed a handful of times. The chain recombines TRBV6-5 with TRBJ1-1; 11 bases align to TRBD1. This CDR3 comprises 16 residues. J gave up 1 base and V 6 bases, and 7 bases lay outside the gene matches. Germline lookup yields CDR1 MNHEY and CDR2 SVGAGI. The CDR3 here is CASRTGTGGRNTEAFF. DNA of the CDR3: TGTGCCAGCAGAACCGGGACAGGGGGGAGGAACACTGAAGCTTTCTTT.

The table lists this clonotype with a few counts. The V gene is TRBV25-1, the J gene TRBJ2-7; 8 bases line up with TRBD1. The CDR3 spans 14 residues. Germline trimming cut 3 bases from V and 4 bases from J; bases unmatched to any gene: 5. The germline V gene has CDR1 MGHDK and CDR2 SYGVNS. In DNA form, the CDR3 reads TGTGCCAGCAGTGAGAGGGGACAGGCGTACGAGCAGTACTTC. Encoded protein: CASSERGQAYEQYF.

This clonotype was seen many times. The J gene is TRBJ2-2, the V gene TRBV7-2; D not resolved. Germline-derived CDR1 and CDR2 are SGHTA and FQGNSA. V gave up 3 bases and J gave up 0 bases, with 2 bases separating them. CDR3 length: 13 residues. CDR3 bases: TGTGCCAGCAGCTTCCCGAACACCGGGGAGCTGTTTTTT. Residues: CASSFPNTGELFF.

Relative to its sample, this clonotype is large. The chain combines TRBV10-3 with TRBJ2-7; TRBD2 matches at 7 bases. CDR1 is ENHRY, CDR2 SYGVKD, per germline. J lost 3 bases, V lost 11 bases, and 13 bases had no gene match. CDR3 size: 14 residues. The DNA for the CDR3 is TGTGCCCATTCCCAGGGCGGGAGAGGCTACGAGCAGTACTTC. This gives the protein CAHSQGGRGYEQYF.

This chain uses TRBV10-3 with TRBJ2-5, with 8 bases aligning to TRBD1. Germline V gene sequence: CDR1 ENHRY, CDR2 SYGVKD. V lost 6 bases, J lost 5 bases, and 5 bases stayed unmatched. This CDR3 contains 13 residues. The CDR3 DNA reads TGTGCCATCAGGGCCGCAGGGGGCGAGACCCAGTACTTC. Its protein is CAIRAAGGETQYF.

The chain couples TRBV7-2 to TRBJ2-6; 8 bases align to TRBD1. The CDR3 sequence is 17 residues long. Losses at the gene ends were 1 base for V and 2 bases for J; bases not matched to a gene: 4. Germline V gene lookup returns CDR1 SGHTA and CDR2 FQGNSA. For the CDR3, the DNA is TGTGCCAGCAGCTTAGTACCAGGGGGCACTGGGGCCAACGTCCTGACTTTC. Translating it yields CASSLVPGGTGANVLTF.

The chain combines TRBV2 with TRBJ1-2, with 7 bases lining up with TRBD1. This CDR3 has 15 residues. Germline loops: CDR1 SNHLY, CDR2 FYNNEI. The V segment lost 5 bases and the J segment 3 bases; nucleotides outside the gene matches: 9. The DNA of the CDR3 is TGTGCCAGCAGTTACCCCACAGGGGTGCACTATGGCTACACCTTC. The encoded protein is CASSYPTGVHYGYTF.

The rearrangement uses TRBV5-4 and TRBJ1-2; D uncertain. V lost 0 bases, J lost 1 base, and 4 bases lay in between. Germline CDR1 SGHNT, CDR2 YYREEE (reference sequence). This CDR3 region has 13 residues. The CDR3 region is CASSLAFNYGYTF. For the CDR3, the DNA is TGTGCCAGCAGCTTGGCCTTTAACTATGGCTACACCTTC.